The 14 T cell receptor beta chains below were found in one sample sequenced in a study of blood T cell repertoires in COVID-19. Some clones are missing from TCRdb's copy, which holds only in-frame ones; the method was immunoSEQ multiplex PCR. The table records tens of thousands of clones, approximately 84% of them present only once. Specimen: peripheral blood. These receptors were collected from a human donor in a cohort sampled during active COVID-19.

The chain recombines TRBV14 with TRBJ2-5, with D uncertain. Germline lookup yields CDR1 SGHDN and CDR2 FVKESK. Trimming cost V 1 base and J 9 bases, with 9 bases left between them. This CDR3 is 12 amino acids long. The CDR3 loop is CASSQVTQAQYF. In DNA, the CDR3 is TGTGCCAGCAGCCAAGTAACCCAGGCCCAGTACTTC.

V usage is TRBV9 and J usage is TRBJ1-5; 7 nucleotides agree with TRBD1. Germline trimming cut 3 bases from V and 3 bases from J; bases unmatched to any gene: 6. Germline V gene data show CDR1 as SGDLS and CDR2 as YYNGEE. The CDR3 sequence is 15 residues long. The CDR3 DNA follows: TGTGCCAGCAGCGCAGGGACAGCCTTCAATCAGCCCCAGCATTTT. Its translation: CASSAGTAFNQPQHF. The entire variable domain, with the rest obtained from reference TRBV9 and TRBJ1-5, is as follows: DSGVTQTPKHLITATGQRVTLRCSPRSGDLSVYWYQQSLDQGLQFLIQYYNGEERAKGNILERFSAQQFPDLHSELNLSSLELGDSALYFCASSAGTAFNQPQHFGDGTRLSIL.

The V gene is TRBV4-1, the J gene TRBJ2-7; possible D gene TRBD2, 6 bases. Germline CDR1 is MGHRA and CDR2 is YSYEKL. V was clipped by 0 bases and J by 3 bases, with 12 bases between them. This CDR3 is built from 15 residues. The CDR3 region has the DNA TGCGCCAGCAGCCAAGATCCTGGGGGAGGCTACGAGCAGTACTTC. Translating gives CASSQDPGGGYEQYF.

This chain joins TRBV15 and TRBJ2-3; 7 bases line up with TRBD1. The junction had 13 bases not matched to a gene; V was cut back by 0 bases and J by 4 bases. CDR3 size: 18 residues. Germline CDR1 reads LNHNV; CDR2 reads YYDKDF (reference sequence). In DNA, the CDR3 is TGTGCCACCAGCAGAGATCGAAGGAGAAGGGGGCTAGCAGATACGCAGTATTTT. It codes for CATSRDRRRRGLADTQYF.

The chain combines TRBV29-1 with TRBJ2-1; 12 bases fit TRBD2. J lost 6 bases, V lost 3 bases, and 0 bases had no gene match. The CDR3 totals 13 residues. Germline-derived CDR1 and CDR2 are SQVTM and ANQGSEA. CDR3 bases: TGCAGCGTTGAGACTAGCGGGGGCAATGAGCAGTTCTTC. Translated: CSVETSGGNEQFF.

The chain carries TRBV5-6 and TRBJ2-5; tentative D call: TRBD1 (5 bases). V gave up 3 bases and J gave up 4 bases, with 19 bases separating them. The germline CDR1 and CDR2 sequences are SGHDT and YYEEEE. CDR3 length: 16 residues. The CDR3 coding sequence is TGTGCCAGCAGCTCGGACGGACAATCGGCGGTAGAGACCCAGTACTTC. This codes for CASSSDGQSAVETQYF. The full variable domain, in which reference TRBV5-6 and TRBJ2-5 provide the parts outside the CDR3, is DAGVTQSPTHLIKTRGQQVTLRCSPKSGHDTVSWYQQALGQGPQFIFQYYEEEERQRGNFPDRFSGHQFPNYSSELNVNALLLGDSALYLCASSSDGQSAVETQYFGPGTRLLVL.

This chain connects TRBV11-3 to TRBJ2-7; 9 bases align to TRBD1. The germline gives CDR1 SGHNT, CDR2 YENEEA. This CDR3 is 16 amino acids long. V lost 5 bases to trimming and J lost 4 bases; unmatched junction nucleotides: 12. The CDR3 loop reads CASSLLMGQGLYEQYF. The CDR3 nucleotides are TGTGCCAGCAGCCTGTTGATGGGACAGGGCCTTTACGAGCAGTACTTC.

The chain couples TRBV7-3 to TRBJ2-6, with 8 bases matching TRBD1. V gave up 0 bases and J gave up 4 bases; unmatched junction bases: 11. Per germline, CDR1 SGHTA and CDR2 FQGTGA. The CDR3 has 19 residues. The CDR3 DNA is TGTGCCAGCAGCTTAACGCCCTATAGACAGGGGTTGGGGGCCAACGTCCTGACTTTC. It translates to CASSLTPYRQGLGANVLTF.

This chain uses TRBV11-2 with TRBJ1-1, with 7 bases aligning to TRBD1. J was trimmed by 1 base and V by 4 bases; bases with no gene match: 3. CDR1 SGHAT and CDR2 FQNNGV come from the germline V gene. This CDR3 is built from 14 residues. The CDR3 protein is CASSSTGTNTEAFF. CDR3 in DNA: TGTGCCAGCAGCTCGACAGGGACGAACACTGAAGCTTTCTTT.

This chain connects TRBV19 to TRBJ2-5; 7 positions agree with TRBD1. CDR1 and CDR2 from the germline V gene are LNHDA and SQIVND (reference sequence). The CDR3 is 11 amino acids. Unmatched junction bases numbered 3, after V lost 3 bases and J lost 11 bases. CDR3 DNA sequence: TGTGCCAGTAGTATTGGGGACAGACAGTACTTC. Translating gives CASSIGDRQYF.

This rearrangement joins TRBV5-6 to TRBJ2-7; D perhaps matches TRBD1 (6 bases). The CDR3 length is 14 residues. V was cut by 0 bases and J by 6 bases, with 13 bases left in between. Germline V gives CDR1 SGHDT, CDR2 YYEEEE. CDR3 amino acids: CASSLAGVRLEQYF. The CDR3 DNA follows: TGTGCCAGCAGCTTGGCAGGGGTCCGCCTCGAGCAGTACTTC.

The chain employs TRBV2 and TRBJ1-5; D is possibly TRBD1 (5 bases). In germline, CDR1 is SNHLY, CDR2 FYNNEI. The CDR3 has 15 amino acids. V was clipped by 6 bases and J by 2 bases, with 14 bases between them. This CDR3 reads CASSFRGWGNQPQHF. CDR3 DNA sequence: TGTGCCAGCAGCTTCCGGGGGTGGGGCAATCAGCCCCAGCATTTT.

A few counts support this clone. V and J are TRBV18 and TRBJ1-1, with 7 bases fitting TRBD1. This CDR3 contains 13 residues. V shed 5 bases and J 6 bases; nucleotides not matched to a gene: 6. In germline, CDR1 is KGHSH, CDR2 LQKENI. CDR3 region: CASSVTGAAEAFF. The CDR3 nucleotides are TGTGCCAGCTCAGTCACAGGGGCCGCTGAAGCTTTCTTT.

The rearrangement joins TRBV18 to TRBJ2-2; the match to TRBD1 covers 12 bases. In germline, CDR1 is KGHSH, CDR2 LQKENI. This CDR3 has 15 amino acids. With V trimmed by 5 bases and J by 7 bases, 5 bases remained unmatched. The CDR3 here is CASSRDRGRLGELFF. For the CDR3, the DNA is TGTGCCAGCTCAAGGGACAGGGGGCGCCTCGGGGAGCTGTTTTTT.